This is a list of T cell receptor beta chains from one sample in a study of shared clonotypes between healthy human individuals. Only in-frame clones appear in the TCRdb table, and some are missing; sequencing was by immunoSEQ multiplex PCR. The sample includes nearly 2 million clones, about 95% of them seen just once. Sequences were obtained from naive CD8+ T cells sorted from blood. All receptors derive from a young man in good health. CDR3s include the opening cysteine and the closing phenylalanine or tryptophan. A D gene is named only where the DNA matches it firmly. Clone size is not always given. Where it is, it says once, few, many or a class for expanded clones.

abundance,v_gene,d_gene,j_gene,CDR3aa,CDR3nt
-,TRBV19,-,TRBJ1-5,CASSIRQAVIGNQPQHF,TGTGCCAGTAGTATCAGGCAGGCAGTTATAGGCAATCAGCCCCAGCATTTT
-,TRBV28,-,TRBJ1-1,CASAGPLGTEAFF,TGTGCCAGCGCAGGTCCTCTGGGGACTGAAGCTTTCTTT
-,TRBV14,TRBD1,TRBJ2-7,CASSQDPTGSYEQYF,TGTGCCAGCAGCCAAGACCCGACAGGGTCCTACGAGCAGTACTTC
-,TRBV27,-,TRBJ2-7,CASSFGGSEQYF,TGTGCCAGCAGTTTTGGGGGGAGCGAGCAGTACTTC
-,TRBV6-1,TRBD2,TRBJ2-3,CASSEVIAGRTDTQYF,TGTGCCAGCAGTGAAGTTATAGCGGGCCGCACAGATACGCAGTATTTT
-,TRBV6-5,-,TRBJ2-1,CASSYSPSGSYNEQFF,TGTGCCAGCAGTTACTCGCCCAGCGGCTCCTACAATGAGCAGTTCTTC
-,TRBV19,-,TRBJ1-6,CASTQGTSSYNSPLHF,TGTGCCAGTACCCAGGGCACGAGCTCCTATAATTCACCCCTCCACTTT
-,TRBV11-2,TRBD1,TRBJ2-7,CASSLGAGTGVGEQYF,TGTGCCAGCAGCTTAGGGGCCGGGACAGGGGTCGGCGAGCAGTACTTC
-,TRBV7-9,-,TRBJ2-7,CASSWRGYEQYF,TGTGCCAGCAGCTGGAGGGGGTACGAGCAGTACTTC
-,TRBV6-6,-,TRBJ2-5,CASGPQTYQETQYF,TGTGCCAGCGGCCCACAGACGTACCAAGAGACCCAGTACTTC
-,TRBV6-1,-,TRBJ2-1,CASSEARGAAYNEQFF,TGTGCCAGCAGTGAAGCCCGTGGGGCGGCCTACAATGAGCAGTTCTTC
once,TRBV30,-,TRBJ2-1,CAWSGTTEQFF,TGTGCCTGGAGTGGGACTACCGAGCAGTTCTTC
-,TRBV18,TRBD1,TRBJ2-7,CASSPSQTGGRYEQYF,TGTGCCAGCTCACCTTCCCAAACAGGGGGGCGCTACGAGCAGTACTTC
-,TRBV14,-,TRBJ1-2,CASGDNYGYTF,TGTGCCAGCGGGGACAACTATGGCTACACCTTC
-,TRBV27,-,TRBJ2-3,CASSLLGAGGTDTQYF,TGTGCCAGCAGTTTGTTGGGGGCCGGGGGCACAGATACGCAGTATTTT
-,TRBV9,-,TRBJ2-5,CASSVVGRGWETQYF,TGTGCCAGCAGCGTAGTTGGCAGGGGATGGGAGACCCAGTACTTC